This TCR beta chain was documented in a study of a mutant IDH1 vaccine in newly diagnosed glioma. Study-level background: Beginning 4-6 weeks after radiotherapy alone, or with temozolomide cycles, vaccination took place. Most patients had received both radiotherapy and temozolomide, the prior options being radiotherapy, temozolomide, or both. Visits V12 and V13 fell at weeks 35 and 47, respectively.

Study results and limitations: Evidence of vaccine-induced immune responses was documented in approximately 93% of patients.

Regarding time point: week 47, end of study. The investigators gave 300 ug of mutant IDH1 20-mer peptide in each vaccine dose, together with topical imiquimod. The table came from immunoSEQ multiplex PCR; TCRdb's copy has only in-frame clones and leaves some out. The sample holds about 56,000 clones, under 85% seen once. To note about this clone: What it recognizes is unknown.

Per germline, CDR1 MNHEY and CDR2 SVGAGI. CDR3 length: 15 residues. The J segment lost 7 bases and the V segment lost 5 bases, leaving 5 bases of the junction unmatched. Sample: PBMCs, taken from a glioma patient whose treatment included an IDH1 peptide vaccine. The genes are TRBV6-5 and TRBJ1-6; TRBD1 matches at 10 bases. This receptor was identified in a woman aged 50 to 60 with glioma. The chain's CDR3 is CASSTWTGGNSPLHF. CDR3 coding DNA: TGTGCCAGCAGTACCTGGACAGGGGGGAATTCACCCCTCCACTTT.